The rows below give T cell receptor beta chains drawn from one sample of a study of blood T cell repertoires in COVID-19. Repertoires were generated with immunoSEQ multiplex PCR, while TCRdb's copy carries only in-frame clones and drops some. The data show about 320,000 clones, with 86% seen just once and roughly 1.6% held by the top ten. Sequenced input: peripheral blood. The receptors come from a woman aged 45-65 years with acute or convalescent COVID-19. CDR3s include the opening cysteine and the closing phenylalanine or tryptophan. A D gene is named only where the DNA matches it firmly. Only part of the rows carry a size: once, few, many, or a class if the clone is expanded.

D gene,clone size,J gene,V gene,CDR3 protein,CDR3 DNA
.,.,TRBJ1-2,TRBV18,CASSPTGLKNYGYTF,TGTGCCAGCTCACCTACGGGACTGAAAAACTATGGCTACACCTTC
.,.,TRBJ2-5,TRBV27,CASSLWGWGQQETQYF,TGTGCCAGCAGTTTGTGGGGTTGGGGCCAACAAGAGACCCAGTACTTC
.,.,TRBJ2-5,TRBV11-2,CASSLGVGGVETQYF,TGTGCCAGCAGCTTAGGCGTAGGGGGTGTCGAGACCCAGTACTTC
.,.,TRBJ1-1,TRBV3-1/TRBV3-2,CASSQDPRSTEAFF,TGTGCCAGCAGCCAAGATCCGAGAAGTACTGAAGCTTTCTTT
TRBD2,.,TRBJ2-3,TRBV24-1,CATSVSGTTDTQYF,TGTGCCACCAGTGTTAGCGGGACGACAGATACGCAGTATTTT
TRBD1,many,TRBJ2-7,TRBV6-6,CASSLTGDYEQYF,TGTGCCAGCAGTTTGACAGGGGACTACGAGCAGTACTTC
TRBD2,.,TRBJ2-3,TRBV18,CASSEPTSGRPDTQYF,TGTGCCAGCTCAGAACCGACTAGCGGGAGGCCAGATACGCAGTATTTT
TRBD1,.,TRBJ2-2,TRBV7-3,CASSLVTQGAGELFF,TGTGCCAGCAGCTTAGTCACCCAGGGGGCCGGGGAGCTGTTTTTT
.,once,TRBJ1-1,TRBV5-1,CASSLSAGTEAFF,TGCGCCAGCAGCTTGAGTGCGGGCACTGAAGCTTTCTTT
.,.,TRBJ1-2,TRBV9,CASSVGEGWHGYTF,TGTGCCAGCAGCGTAGGGGAGGGATGGCATGGCTACACCTTC
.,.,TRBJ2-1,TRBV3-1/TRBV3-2,CASSSGTLSYNEQFF,TGTGCCAGCAGCTCCGGGACTTTGTCCTACAATGAGCAGTTCTTC
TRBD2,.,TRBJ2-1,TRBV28,CASSKAGAIENNEQFF,TGTGCCAGCAGTAAAGCGGGGGCCATTGAGAACAATGAGCAGTTCTTC
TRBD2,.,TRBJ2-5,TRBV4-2,CASSQDPFSRGRRETQYF,TGTGCCAGCAGCCAAGATCCGTTCTCCCGCGGGAGAAGAGAGACCCAGTACTTC
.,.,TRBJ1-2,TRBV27,CASSLIRNYGYTF,TGTGCCAGCAGTTTAATCAGGAACTATGGCTACACCTTC
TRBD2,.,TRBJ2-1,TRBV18,CASSRGLAGDNEQFF,TGTGCCAGCTCACGGGGACTAGCGGGAGACAATGAGCAGTTCTTC
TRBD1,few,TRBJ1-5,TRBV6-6,CASSPRQGSYSNQPQHF,TGTGCCAGCAGTCCGAGACAGGGATCCTATAGCAATCAGCCCCAGCATTTT
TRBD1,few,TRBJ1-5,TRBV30,CAWSVRSWSGQGSSQPQHF,TGTGCCTGGAGTGTACGATCATGGTCGGGACAGGGATCCTCGCAGCCCCAGCATTTT
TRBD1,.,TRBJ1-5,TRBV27,CASSPGTGGNQPQHF,TGTGCCAGCAGCCCCGGGACAGGGGGCAATCAGCCCCAGCATTTT
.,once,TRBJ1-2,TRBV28,CASSLEGARNYGYTF,TGTGCCAGCAGTTTAGAAGGGGCCAGGAACTATGGCTACACCTTC
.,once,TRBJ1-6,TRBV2,CASLARKGSPLHF,TGTGCCAGCCTTGCGAGGAAAGGATCACCCCTCCACTTT
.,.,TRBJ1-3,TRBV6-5,CAGGVGGSGGNTIYF,TGTGCCGGCGGAGTAGGCGGGTCTGGAGGAAACACCATATATTTT
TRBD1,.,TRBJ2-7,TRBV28,CASSLSRSTGIYEQYF,TGTGCCAGCAGTTTGAGTCGATCGACAGGGATCTACGAGCAGTACTTC
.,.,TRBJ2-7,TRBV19,CASSILGPSRGEQYF,TGTGCCAGTAGTATTCTTGGCCCCTCCCGGGGCGAGCAGTACTTC
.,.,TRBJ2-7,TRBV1,CTSLYEQYF,TGCACCAGCCTTTACGAGCAGTACTTC
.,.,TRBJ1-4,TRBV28,CASLTYRGGAEKLFF,TGTGCCAGCCTTACGTATCGCGGGGGGGCCGAAAAACTGTTTTTT
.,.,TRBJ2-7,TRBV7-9,CASSLGLGEDYEQYF,TGTGCCAGCAGCTTAGGCCTGGGAGAGGACTACGAGCAGTACTTC
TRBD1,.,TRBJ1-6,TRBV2,CASSGGTGNGSPLHF,TGTGCCAGCAGTGGGGGGACAGGGAACGGTTCACCCCTCCACTTT
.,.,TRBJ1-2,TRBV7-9,CASSPGIYGYTF,TGTGCCAGCAGCCCAGGCATCTATGGCTACACCTTC
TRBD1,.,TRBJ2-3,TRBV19,CASSKTGGGRTDTQYF,TGTGCCAGTAGCAAGACAGGGGGCGGGAGGACAGATACGCAGTATTTT
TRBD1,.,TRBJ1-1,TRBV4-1,CASSTEWTGEAEAFF,TGCGCCAGCAGCACGGAATGGACAGGGGAAGCTGAAGCTTTCTTT
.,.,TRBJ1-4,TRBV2,CASTRDTYNEKLFF,TGTGCCAGCACCCGGGACACCTATAATGAAAAACTGTTTTTT
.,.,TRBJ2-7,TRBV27,CASPGVGSSYEQYF,TGTGCCAGTCCGGGGGTAGGCTCTTCCTACGAGCAGTACTTC
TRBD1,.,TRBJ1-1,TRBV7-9,CASSLGQLNTEAFF,TGTGCCAGCAGCCTGGGACAGCTCAACACTGAAGCTTTCTTT
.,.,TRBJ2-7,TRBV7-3,CASSLGSGGGYEQYF,TGTGCCAGCAGCTTAGGCTCCGGGGGAGGCTACGAGCAGTACTTC
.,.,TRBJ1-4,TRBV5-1,CASSSTGSTNEKLFF,TGCGCCAGCAGCTCAACAGGGTCAACTAATGAAAAACTGTTTTTT
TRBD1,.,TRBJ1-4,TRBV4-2,CASSQTSTGYEKLFF,TGTGCCAGCAGCCAAACATCGACAGGGTATGAAAAACTGTTTTTT
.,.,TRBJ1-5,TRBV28,CASRSQNQPQHF,TGTGCCAGCAGGTCCCAGAATCAGCCCCAGCATTTT
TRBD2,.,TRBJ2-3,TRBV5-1,CASTLAGVRDTQYF,TGCGCCAGCACCCTGGCGGGAGTCAGAGATACGCAGTATTTT
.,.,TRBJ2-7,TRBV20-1,CSASNSYEQYF,TGCAGTGCTTCCAATTCCTACGAGCAGTACTTC
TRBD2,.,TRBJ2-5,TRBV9,CASSPRDGTSGWCQETQYF,TGTGCCAGCAGCCCCCGAGATGGGACTAGTGGGTGGTGCCAAGAGACCCAGTACTTC
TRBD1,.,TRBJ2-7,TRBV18,CASSPVQGNYEQYF,TGTGCCAGCTCACCAGTACAGGGGAACTACGAGCAGTACTTC
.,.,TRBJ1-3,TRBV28,CASTNPTTSSGNTIYF,TGTGCCAGCACAAACCCCACTACCAGCTCTGGAAACACCATATATTTT
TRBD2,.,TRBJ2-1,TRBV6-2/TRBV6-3,CASSTNPGTSSISSYNEQFF,TGTGCCAGCAGTACGAACCCCGGGACTAGCAGTATAAGCTCCTACAATGAGCAGTTCTTC
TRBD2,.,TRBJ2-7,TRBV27,CASSLRPSGYEQYF,TGTGCCAGCAGTTTAAGGCCTAGCGGCTACGAGCAGTACTTC
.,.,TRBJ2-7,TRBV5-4,CASSYGLGGSYEQYF,TGTGCCAGCAGCTATGGACTAGGGGGTTCCTACGAGCAGTACTTC
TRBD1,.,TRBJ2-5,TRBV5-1,CASRRGTEKETQYF,TGCGCCAGCAGAAGAGGGACAGAAAAAGAGACCCAGTACTTC
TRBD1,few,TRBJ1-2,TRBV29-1,CSVEDGTGRTF,TGCAGCGTTGAAGACGGGACAGGACGGACCTTC
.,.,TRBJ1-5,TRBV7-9,CASSYEGDQPQHF,TGTGCCAGCAGCTACGAGGGTGATCAGCCCCAGCATTTT
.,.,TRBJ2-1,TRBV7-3,CASSLAGFGNEQFF,TGTGCCAGCAGCTTGGCGGGGTTCGGGAATGAGCAGTTCTTC
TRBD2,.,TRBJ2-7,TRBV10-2,CASIGLAGDEQYF,TGCGCCAGCATCGGTCTAGCGGGTGACGAGCAGTACTTC
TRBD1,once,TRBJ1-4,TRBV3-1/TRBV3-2,CASSPGRTGLTTNEKLFF,TGTGCCAGCAGCCCAGGACGGACAGGACTTACAACTAATGAAAAACTGTTTTTT
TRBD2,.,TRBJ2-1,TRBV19,CASSTGRSYNEQFF,TGTGCCAGTAGTACCGGGAGGAGCTACAATGAGCAGTTCTTC
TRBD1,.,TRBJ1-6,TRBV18,CASSPFSGDSDSPLHF,TGTGCCAGCTCACCATTTTCCGGGGACAGTGATTCACCCCTCCACTTT
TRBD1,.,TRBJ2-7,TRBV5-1,CASRPGQGPYEQYF,TGCGCCAGCAGGCCGGGACAGGGTCCCTACGAGCAGTACTTC
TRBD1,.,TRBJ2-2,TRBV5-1,CASSITGGPTGELFF,TGCGCCAGCAGCATCACAGGGGGCCCAACCGGGGAGCTGTTTTTT
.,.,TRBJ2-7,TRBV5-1,CASSYSLSYEQYF,TGCGCCAGCAGCTATAGCCTCTCCTACGAGCAGTACTTC
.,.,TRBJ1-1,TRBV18,CASSAFSGQTEAFF,TGTGCCAGCTCAGCTTTTTCAGGGCAGACTGAAGCTTTCTTT
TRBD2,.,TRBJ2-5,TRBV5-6,CASSLVSGGETQYF,TGTGCCAGCAGCTTGGTATCGGGAGGGGAGACCCAGTACTTC